These 5 T cell receptor beta chains were sequenced from one sample in a study of blood T cell repertoires in COVID-19. Method: immunoSEQ multiplex PCR; TCRdb's copy keeps in-frame clones and lacks some. In the table there are about 300,000 clones, around 87% of which are singletons. The sample was peripheral blood. The source is a woman aged 40 to 49 who had recovered from COVID-19.

This clone was observed a single time. This rearrangement joins TRBV15 to TRBJ1-5; D uncertain. Germline V gene data show CDR1 as LNHNV and CDR2 as YYDKDF (reference sequence). The CDR3 is 12 amino acids. Trimming left V 5 bases short and J 9 bases short, with 11 bases between. The CDR3 is CATSPSGMPQHF. The CDR3 DNA follows: TGTGCCACCAGCCCATCGGGGATGCCCCAGCATTTT.

This chain joins TRBV27 and TRBJ2-3; D may be TRBD2 (5 bases). The germline V gene has CDR1 MNHEY and CDR2 SMNVEV (reference sequence). The CDR3 length is 12 residues. V lost 4 bases, J lost 6 bases, and 8 bases lay in between. The DNA of the CDR3 is TGTGCCAGCAGTTCCCCGGGGGATACGCAGTATTTT. It is translated as CASSSPGDTQYF.

The chain links TRBV5-4 to TRBJ1-6, with 7 nucleotides matching TRBD1. Germline lookup yields CDR1 SGHNT and CDR2 YYREEE (reference sequence). The CDR3 sequence is 14 residues long. J was trimmed by 8 bases and V by 2 bases; bases with no gene match: 4. This CDR3 reads CASSLQGGDSPLHF. The CDR3 nucleotides read TGTGCCAGCAGCTTACAAGGGGGCGATTCACCCCTCCACTTT.

The V and J genes are TRBV4-3 and TRBJ2-7; 10 bases map to TRBD1. V shed 1 base, J shed 2 bases, and the junction held 5 bases outside the gene matches. Per the germline V gene, CDR1 is LGHNA and CDR2 is YSLEER. The CDR3 extends over 16 amino acids. The CDR3 region is CASSQAPGQGTYEQYF. The CDR3 DNA follows: TGCGCCAGCAGCCAAGCTCCGGGACAGGGGACCTACGAGCAGTACTTC.

The chain couples TRBV27 to TRBJ1-2; 9 bases match TRBD1. Germline CDR1 is MNHEY and CDR2 is SMNVEV (reference sequence). The CDR3 sequence is 12 residues long. With 5 bases clipped from V and 8 bases from J, the junction kept 3 bases outside the gene matches. CDR3 protein: CASSTGGWGYTF. The CDR3 DNA sequence: TGTGCCAGCAGTACAGGGGGCTGGGGCTACACCTTC.